One T cell receptor beta chain is described in this entry. TCRdb processed the RT-PCR reads anew with MiXCR; each CDR3 protein has one entry. Of 400,000 to 500,000 distinct CDR3 sequences listed, around 15% are singletons. The sample originates from a study of patients and donors after allogeneic stem cell transplantation. V lost 0 bases, J lost 4 bases, and 2 bases lay in between. The CDR3 has 12 residues. Germline CDR1 and CDR2: KGHSH and LQKENI. Input material: blood, either unsorted or a sorted T cell fraction (not recorded which). The rearrangement joins TRBV18 to TRBJ2-3; D is unresolved. The TCR originated in a human donor who was either an allogeneic HSCT recipient or a stem cell or donor lymphocyte infusion donor (not recorded which). It is not recorded whose cells these are; they may come from a transplant donor. CDR3 coding DNA: TGTGCCAGCTCACCACCCGCAGATACGCAGTATTTT. It codes for CASSPPADTQYF.